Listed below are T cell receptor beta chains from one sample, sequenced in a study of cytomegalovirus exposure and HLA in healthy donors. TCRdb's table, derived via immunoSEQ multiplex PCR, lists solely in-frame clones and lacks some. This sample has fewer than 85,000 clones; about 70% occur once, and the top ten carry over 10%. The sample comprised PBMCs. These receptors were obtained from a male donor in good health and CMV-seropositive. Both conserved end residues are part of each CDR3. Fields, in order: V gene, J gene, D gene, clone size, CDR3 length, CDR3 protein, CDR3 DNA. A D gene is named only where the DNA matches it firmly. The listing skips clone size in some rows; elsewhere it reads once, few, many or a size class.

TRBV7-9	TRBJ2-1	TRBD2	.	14	CASSFTSGSGEQFF	TGTGCCAGCAGCTTTACTAGCGGGAGTGGTGAGCAGTTCTTC
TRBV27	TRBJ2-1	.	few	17	CASSEKAGDYSYNEQFF	TGTGCCAGCAGTGAAAAAGCCGGTGACTATTCCTACAATGAGCAGTTCTTC
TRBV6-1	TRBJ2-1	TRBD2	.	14	CAGSLAGVYNEQFF	TGTGCCGGGTCGTTAGCGGGAGTTTACAATGAGCAGTTCTTC
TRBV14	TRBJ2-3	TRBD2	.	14	CASTGTRSTDTQYF	TGTGCCAGCACCGGGACTAGGAGCACAGATACGCAGTATTTT
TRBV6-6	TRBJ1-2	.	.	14	CASSYSGGEGGYTF	TGTGCCAGCAGTTACTCGGGAGGGGAGGGTGGCTACACCTTC
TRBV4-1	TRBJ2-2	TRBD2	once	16	CASKALGGSTPGELFF	TGCGCCAGCAAAGCATTAGGCGGGAGTACCCCCGGGGAGCTGTTTTTT
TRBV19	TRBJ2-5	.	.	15	CASSIGLGLARTQYF	TGTGCCAGTAGTATAGGCTTGGGCTTGGCACGGACCCAGTACTTC
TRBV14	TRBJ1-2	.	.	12	CASSPGDYGYTF	TGTGCCAGCAGCCCAGGGGACTATGGCTACACCTTC
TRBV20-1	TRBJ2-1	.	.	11	CSARVNNEQFF	TGCAGTGCTAGAGTAAACAATGAGCAGTTCTTC
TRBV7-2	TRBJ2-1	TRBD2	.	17	CASSRGGGGWSYNEQFF	TGTGCCAGCAGCCGGGGGGGCGGGGGTTGGTCCTACAATGAGCAGTTCTTC
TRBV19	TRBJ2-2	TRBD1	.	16	CASSQETGGRTGELFF	TGTGCCAGTAGCCAGGAGACAGGGGGCCGAACCGGGGAGCTGTTTTTT
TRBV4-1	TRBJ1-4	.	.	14	CASSRTKANEKLFF	TGCGCCAGCAGCCGTACTAAGGCCAACGAAAAACTGTTTTTT
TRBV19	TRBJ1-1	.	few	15	CASSIAVQGGAEAFF	TGTGCCAGTAGTATAGCGGTCCAGGGAGGAGCTGAAGCTTTCTTT
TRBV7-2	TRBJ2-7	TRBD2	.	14	CASSPHLAGVEQYF	TGTGCCAGCAGCCCTCATTTAGCGGGAGTAGAGCAGTACTTC
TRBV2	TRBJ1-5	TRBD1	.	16	CASSRDRLYSNQPQHF	TGTGCCAGCAGCCGGGACAGGCTTTATAGCAATCAGCCCCAGCATTTT
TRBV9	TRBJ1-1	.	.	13	CASSVTGNTEAFF	TGTGCCAGCAGCGTAACGGGGAACACTGAAGCTTTCTTT
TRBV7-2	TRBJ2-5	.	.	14	CASSLAGAGETQYF	TGTGCCAGCAGCTTAGCGGGGGCCGGAGAGACCCAGTACTTC
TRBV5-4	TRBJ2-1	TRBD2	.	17	CASSLVGLAGVENEQFF	TGTGCCAGCAGCTTGGTGGGACTAGCGGGAGTGGAGAATGAGCAGTTCTTC
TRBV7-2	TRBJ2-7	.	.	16	CASSLIVGANSYEQYF	TGTGCCAGCAGCTTAATTGTGGGGGCAAACTCCTACGAGCAGTACTTC
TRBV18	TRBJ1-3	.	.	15	CASSPGRASGNTIYF	TGTGCCAGCTCACCGGGGAGGGCCTCTGGAAACACCATATATTTT
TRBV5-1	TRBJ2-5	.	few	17	CASSSNPRTPVRETQYF	TGCGCCAGCAGCAGCAACCCTCGGACACCAGTTCGCGAGACCCAGTACTTC
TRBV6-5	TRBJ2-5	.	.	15	CASSYLGTKQETQYF	TGTGCCAGCAGTTACCTAGGGACAAAGCAAGAGACCCAGTACTTC
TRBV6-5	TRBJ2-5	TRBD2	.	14	CASRGVAGGETQYF	TGTGCCAGCAGGGGGGTAGCGGGGGGAGAGACCCAGTACTTC
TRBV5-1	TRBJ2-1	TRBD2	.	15	CASSLGGRTYNEQFF	TGCGCCAGCAGCTTGGGCGGGAGGACCTACAATGAGCAGTTCTTC
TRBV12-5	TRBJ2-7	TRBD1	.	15	CASGHGQGNSYEQHF	TGTGCTAGTGGTCACGGACAGGGAAACTCCTACGAGCAGCACTTC
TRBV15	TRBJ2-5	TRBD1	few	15	CATSRTGGVQETQYF	TGTGCCACATCACGGACAGGGGGGGTTCAAGAGACCCAGTACTTC
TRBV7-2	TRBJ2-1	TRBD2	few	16	CASSLRVSGGYNEQFF	TGTGCCAGCAGCTTAAGGGTTAGCGGGGGGTACAATGAGCAGTTCTTC
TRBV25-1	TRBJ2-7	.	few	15	CASSEYGGSRNEQYF	TGTGCCAGCAGTGAATATGGAGGGTCTAGAAACGAGCAGTACTTC
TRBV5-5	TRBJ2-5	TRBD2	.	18	CASSGGLAGVGPIETQYF	TGTGCCAGCAGCGGCGGACTAGCGGGAGTTGGCCCAATAGAGACCCAGTACTTC
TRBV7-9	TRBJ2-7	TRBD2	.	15	CSSSAQAGVSYEQYF	TGTTCCAGCAGCGCACAAGCGGGAGTCTCCTACGAGCAGTACTTC
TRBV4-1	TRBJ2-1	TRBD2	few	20	CASSQARLAGGLSSYNEQFF	TGCGCCAGCAGCCAAGCCAGACTAGCGGGGGGCCTGAGCTCCTACAATGAGCAGTTCTTC
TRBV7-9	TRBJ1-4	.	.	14	CASSLAGGNEKLFF	TGTGCCAGCAGCTTAGCAGGAGGAAATGAAAAACTGTTTTTT
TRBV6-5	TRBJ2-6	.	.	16	CASSYSQISGANVLTF	TGTGCCAGCAGTTACTCGCAGATCTCTGGGGCCAACGTCCTGACTTTC
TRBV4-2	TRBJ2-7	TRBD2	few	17	CASSQDLRGVSSYEQYF	TGTGCCAGCAGCCAAGATTTGCGGGGGGTAAGCTCCTACGAGCAGTACTTC
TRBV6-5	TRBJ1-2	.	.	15	CASSYTYLGGGGYTF	TGTGCCAGCAGTTACACCTACCTCGGGGGTGGTGGCTACACCTTC
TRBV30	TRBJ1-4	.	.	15	CACTRSDLTNEKLFF	TGTGCCTGCACAAGATCGGACTTAACTAATGAAAAACTGTTTTTT
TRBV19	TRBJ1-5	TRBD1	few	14	CASGDRGNNQPQHF	TGTGCCAGCGGGGACAGGGGAAACAATCAGCCCCAGCATTTT
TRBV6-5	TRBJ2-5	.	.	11	CASSRGETQYF	TGTGCCAGTTCAAGAGGGGAGACCCAGTACTTC
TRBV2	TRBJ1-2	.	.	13	CASSVRQGDSYTF	TGTGCCAGCAGTGTTAGGCAGGGCGATAGCTACACCTTC
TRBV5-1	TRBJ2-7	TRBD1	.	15	CASSLVGTGGSEQYF	TGCGCCAGCAGCTTGGTAGGGACAGGCGGCTCCGAGCAGTACTTC
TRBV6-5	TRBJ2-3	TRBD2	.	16	CASSLSLAGGSDTQYF	TGTGCCAGCAGTTTAAGCTTAGCGGGAGGATCAGATACGCAGTATTTT
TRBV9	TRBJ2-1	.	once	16	CASSPGGGSLYNEQFF	TGTGCCAGCAGCCCGGGGGGCGGGAGCCTTTACAATGAGCAGTTCTTC
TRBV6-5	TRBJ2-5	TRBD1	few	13	CASRQTGGVTQYF	TGTGCCAGCAGACAGACAGGGGGCGTAACCCAGTACTTC
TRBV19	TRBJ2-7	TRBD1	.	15	CASSTGQVGAYEQYF	TGTGCCAGTAGTACGGGACAGGTAGGGGCCTACGAGCAGTACTTC
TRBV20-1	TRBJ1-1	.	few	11	CSARGPGRAFF	TGCAGTGCTAGAGGACCAGGGAGGGCTTTCTTT
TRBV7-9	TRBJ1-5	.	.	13	CASSRDNLGAQHF	TGTGCCAGCAGCCGGGACAACTTAGGAGCCCAGCATTTT
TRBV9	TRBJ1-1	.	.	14	CASSPEWGATEAFF	TGTGCCAGCAGCCCAGAGTGGGGCGCGACTGAAGCTTTCTTT
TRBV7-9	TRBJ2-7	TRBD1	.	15	CASSLLGTGGHEQYF	TGTGCCAGCAGCTTATTGGGGACAGGGGGCCACGAGCAGTACTTC
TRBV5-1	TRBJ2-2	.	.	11	CASSFHGELFF	TGCGCCAGCAGCTTCCACGGGGAGCTGTTTTTT
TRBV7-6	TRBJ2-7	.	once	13	CASSLYRENEQYF	TGTGCCAGCAGCCTTTACAGGGAGAACGAGCAGTACTTC
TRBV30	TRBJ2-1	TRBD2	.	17	CAWSIAGGPGTYNEQFF	TGTGCCTGGAGTATAGCGGGAGGGCCGGGGACTTACAATGAGCAGTTCTTC